The 6 T cell receptor beta chains presented below share a single source sample, sequenced in a study of beta chain features in type 1 diabetes. Sequenced material consisted of expressed TCRB transcripts (all of the isolated RNA was reverse transcribed). Method: immunoSEQ multiplex PCR; TCRdb's copy keeps in-frame clones and lacks some. The sample consists of roughly 300,000 clones, 14% of them appearing once. Sequenced input: central memory CD4+ T cells from blood. The receptors here all came from a man younger than 40 in good health.

This clone has a handful of counts. The chain uses TRBV5-1 and TRBJ2-1, with 7 positions matching TRBD2. The trim removed 6 bases at V and 5 bases at J, leaving 5 bases unmatched. CDR1 and CDR2 (germline): SGHRS, YFSETQ. This CDR3 has 13 amino acids. In DNA, the CDR3 is TGCGCCAGCAATTTAGCGGGCAACAATGAGCAGTTCTTC. Amino acid sequence: CASNLAGNNEQFF.

The chain carries TRBV29-1 and TRBJ1-2, with D possibly being TRBD1 (6 bases). Germline CDR1 is SQVTM and CDR2 is ANQGSEA. This CDR3 comprises 12 residues. V was trimmed by 6 bases and J by 4 bases, leaving 12 bases between them. CDR3 nucleotide sequence: TGCAGCGTCGACGACAGGATCTATGGCTACACCTTC. Amino acids: CSVDDRIYGYTF.

This clone was observed at least ten times. The chain couples TRBV13 to TRBJ1-1; no clear D. Germline V gene data show CDR1 as PRHDT and CDR2 as FYEKMQ (reference sequence). This CDR3 region has 15 residues. Trimming shortened V by 2 bases and J by 1 base, and 11 bases separated the two germline ends. CDR3 nucleotides: TGTGCCAGCAGCTTAAGAAGGGCGGCGAACACTGAAGCTTTCTTT. The encoded protein is CASSLRRAANTEAFF.

The V and J genes are TRBV6-6 and TRBJ2-1; D is unclear. V gave up 7 bases and J gave up 0 bases, with 7 bases separating them. Germline V CDR1 and CDR2: MNHNY, SVGAGI (reference sequence). This CDR3 has 13 amino acids. CDR3 region: CASKATSYNEQFF. The CDR3 DNA reads TGTGCCAGCAAGGCCACCTCCTACAATGAGCAGTTCTTC.

This clone was observed many times. V usage is TRBV5-1 and J usage is TRBJ1-1; 8 bases agree with TRBD1. The germline gives CDR1 SGHRS, CDR2 YFSETQ. The CDR3 loop spans 14 amino acids. The trim removed 6 bases at V and 0 bases at J, leaving 4 bases unmatched. The CDR3 here is CASNRQGMNTEAFF. The CDR3 DNA follows: TGCGCCAGCAATCGACAGGGGATGAACACTGAAGCTTTCTTT.

This clone has a handful of counts. The rearrangement links TRBV11-3 to TRBJ2-3; D is uncertain. V lost 4 bases, J lost 2 bases, and 10 bases lay in between. From germline, CDR1 is SGHNT and CDR2 YENEEA. CDR3 size: 14 residues. CDR3 sequence reads: CASSSSDFTDTQYF. Written as DNA, the CDR3 is TGTGCCAGCAGCTCCTCCGACTTCACAGATACGCAGTATTTT.